This TCR beta chain emerged from a study of blood T cell repertoires in COVID-19. V was pared by 0 bases and J by 3 bases, with 1 base of the junction left unmatched. The CDR3 length is 14 residues. Germline CDR1 reads SGDLS; CDR2 reads YYNGEE. Source study methods: Amplification with reference gene primers provided the estimates of nucleated cell counts. Only in-frame clones appear in the TCRdb table, and some are missing; sequencing was by immunoSEQ multiplex PCR. V and J calls and clone size come straight from that table; D and trimming were deduced from the DNA. Of 180,000 or so clones detected, roughly nine tenths appear once; the ten largest clones hold less than 1%.

The clonotype comes from a young man with acute or convalescent COVID-19. The chain recombines TRBV9 with TRBJ1-1, with TRBD1 identical over 8 bases. Sequences were obtained from peripheral blood. The chain's CDR3 is CASSVAGGHTEAFF. DNA for the CDR3: TGTGCCAGCAGCGTAGCAGGGGGCCACACTGAAGCTTTCTTT.